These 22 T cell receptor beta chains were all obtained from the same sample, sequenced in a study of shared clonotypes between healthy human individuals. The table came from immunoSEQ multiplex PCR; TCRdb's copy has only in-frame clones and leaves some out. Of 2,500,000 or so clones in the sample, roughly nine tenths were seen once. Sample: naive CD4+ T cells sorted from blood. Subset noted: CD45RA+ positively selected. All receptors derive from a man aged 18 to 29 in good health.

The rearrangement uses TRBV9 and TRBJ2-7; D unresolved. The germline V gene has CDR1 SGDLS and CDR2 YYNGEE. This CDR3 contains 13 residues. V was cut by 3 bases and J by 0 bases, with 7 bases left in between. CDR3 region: CASSGGNSYEQYF. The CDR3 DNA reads TGTGCCAGCAGCGGTGGAAACTCCTACGAGCAGTACTTC.

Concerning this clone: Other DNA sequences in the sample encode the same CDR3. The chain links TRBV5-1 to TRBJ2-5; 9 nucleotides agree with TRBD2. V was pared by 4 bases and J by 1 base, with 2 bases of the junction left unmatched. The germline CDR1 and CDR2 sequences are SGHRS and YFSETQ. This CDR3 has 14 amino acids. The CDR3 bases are TGCGCCAGCAGCGTGACTAGCGGCCAAGAGACCCAGTACTTC. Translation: CASSVTSGQETQYF.

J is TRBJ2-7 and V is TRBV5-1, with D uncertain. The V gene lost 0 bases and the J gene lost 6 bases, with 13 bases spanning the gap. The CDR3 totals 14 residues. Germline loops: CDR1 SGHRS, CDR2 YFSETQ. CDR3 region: CASSLELGRLEQYF. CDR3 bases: TGCGCCAGCAGCTTGGAGTTGGGAAGACTCGAGCAGTACTTC.

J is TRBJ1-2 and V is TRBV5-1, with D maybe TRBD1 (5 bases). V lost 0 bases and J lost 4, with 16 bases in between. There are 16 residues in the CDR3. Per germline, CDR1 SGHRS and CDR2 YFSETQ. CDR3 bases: TGCGCCAGCAGCTTGGCCGTGGGGGAAGGGCTCTATGGCTACACCTTC. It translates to CASSLAVGEGLYGYTF.

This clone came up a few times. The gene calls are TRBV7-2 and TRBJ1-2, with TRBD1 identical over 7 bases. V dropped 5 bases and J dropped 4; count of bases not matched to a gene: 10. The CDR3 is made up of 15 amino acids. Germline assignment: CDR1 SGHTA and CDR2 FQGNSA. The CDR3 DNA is TGTGCCAGCAGCCCACGGACAGGTTCCGCCTATGGCTACACCTTC. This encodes CASSPRTGSAYGYTF.

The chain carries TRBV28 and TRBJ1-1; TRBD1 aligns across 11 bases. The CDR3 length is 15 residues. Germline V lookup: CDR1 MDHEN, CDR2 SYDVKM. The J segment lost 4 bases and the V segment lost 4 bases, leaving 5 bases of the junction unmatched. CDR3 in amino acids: CASSSTGTGGTEAFF. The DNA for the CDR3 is TGTGCCAGCAGTTCCACCGGGACAGGGGGCACTGAAGCTTTCTTT. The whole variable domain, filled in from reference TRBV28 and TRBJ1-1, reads DVKVTQSSRYLVKRTGEKVFLECVQDMDHENMFWYRQDPGLGLRLIYFSYDVKMKEKGDIPEGYSVSREKKERFSLILESASTNQTSMYLCASSSTGTGGTEAFFGQGTRLTVV.

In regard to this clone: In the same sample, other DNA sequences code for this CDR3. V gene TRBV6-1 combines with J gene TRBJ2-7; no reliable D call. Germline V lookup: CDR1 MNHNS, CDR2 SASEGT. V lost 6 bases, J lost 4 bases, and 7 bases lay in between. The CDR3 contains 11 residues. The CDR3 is CASRTSYEQYF. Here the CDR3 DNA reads TGTGCCAGCAGGACCTCATACGAGCAGTACTTC.

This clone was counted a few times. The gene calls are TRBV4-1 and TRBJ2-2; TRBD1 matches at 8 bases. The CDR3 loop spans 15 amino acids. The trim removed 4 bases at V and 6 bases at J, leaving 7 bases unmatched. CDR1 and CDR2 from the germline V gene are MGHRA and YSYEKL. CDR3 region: CASSPDRVTAGELFF. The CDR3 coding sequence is TGCGCCAGCAGCCCGGACAGGGTTACAGCCGGGGAGCTGTTTTTT.

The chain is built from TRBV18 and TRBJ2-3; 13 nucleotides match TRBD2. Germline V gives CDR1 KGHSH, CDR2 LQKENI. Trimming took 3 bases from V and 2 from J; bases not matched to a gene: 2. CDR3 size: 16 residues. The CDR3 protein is CASSPTSGRITDTQYF. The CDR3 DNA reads TGTGCCAGCTCACCGACTAGCGGGAGGATCACAGATACGCAGTATTTT. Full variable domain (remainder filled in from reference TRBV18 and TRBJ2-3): NAGVMQNPRHLVRRRGQEARLRCSPMKGHSHVYWYRQLPEEGLKFMVYLQKENIIDESGMPKERFSAEFPKEGPSILRIQQVVRGDSAAYFCASSPTSGRITDTQYFGPGTRLTVL.

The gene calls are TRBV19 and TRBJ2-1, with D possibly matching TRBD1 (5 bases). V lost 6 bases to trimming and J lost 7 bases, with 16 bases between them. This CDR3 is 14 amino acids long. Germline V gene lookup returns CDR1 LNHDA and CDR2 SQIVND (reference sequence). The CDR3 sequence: CASRGVIQVNEQFF. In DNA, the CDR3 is TGTGCCAGTAGAGGGGTTATACAGGTGAATGAGCAGTTCTTC.

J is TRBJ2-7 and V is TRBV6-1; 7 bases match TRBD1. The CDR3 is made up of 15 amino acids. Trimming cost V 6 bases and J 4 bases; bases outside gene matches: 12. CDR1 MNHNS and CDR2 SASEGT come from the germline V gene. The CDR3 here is CASSSIQGQPYEQYF. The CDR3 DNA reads TGTGCCAGCAGCTCTATCCAGGGACAGCCTTACGAGCAGTACTTC.

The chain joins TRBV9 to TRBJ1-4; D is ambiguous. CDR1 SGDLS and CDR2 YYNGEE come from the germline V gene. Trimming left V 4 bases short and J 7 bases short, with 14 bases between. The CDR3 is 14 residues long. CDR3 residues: CASSPTLLGEKLFF. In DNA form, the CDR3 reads TGTGCCAGCAGCCCAACCCTTTTGGGTGAAAAACTGTTTTTT.

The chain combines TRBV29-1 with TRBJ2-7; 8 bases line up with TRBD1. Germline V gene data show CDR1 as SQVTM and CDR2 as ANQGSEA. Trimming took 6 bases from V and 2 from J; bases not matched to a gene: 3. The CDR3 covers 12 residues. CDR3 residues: CSVVTGAYEQYF. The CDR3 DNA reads TGCAGCGTGGTGACAGGGGCCTACGAGCAGTACTTC.

CDR3 DNA sequence: TGTGCCAGCAGCTTGCAGGGGGGAGACGAGCAGTACTTC. It codes for CASSLQGGDEQYF. The V gene is TRBV5-4, the J gene TRBJ2-7; TRBD1 might be the D (7 bases). The V end was cut by 1 base, the J end by 5 bases, with 10 bases between. Germline V gives CDR1 SGHNT, CDR2 YYREEE (reference sequence). This CDR3 contains 13 residues.

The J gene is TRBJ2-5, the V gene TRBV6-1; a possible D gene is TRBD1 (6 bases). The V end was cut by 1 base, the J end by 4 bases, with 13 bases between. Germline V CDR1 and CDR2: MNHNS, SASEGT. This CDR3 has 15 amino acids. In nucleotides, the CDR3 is TGTGCCAGCAGTGAAGTGATAGGGGGAAGAGAGACCCAGTACTTC. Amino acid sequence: CASSEVIGGRETQYF.

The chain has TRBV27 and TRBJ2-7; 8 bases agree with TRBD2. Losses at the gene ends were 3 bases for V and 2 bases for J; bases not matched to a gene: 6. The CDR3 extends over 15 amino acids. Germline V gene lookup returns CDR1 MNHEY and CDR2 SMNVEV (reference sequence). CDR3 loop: CASSFGPGGAYEQYF. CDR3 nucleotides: TGTGCCAGCAGTTTTGGGCCGGGGGGGGCCTACGAGCAGTACTTC.

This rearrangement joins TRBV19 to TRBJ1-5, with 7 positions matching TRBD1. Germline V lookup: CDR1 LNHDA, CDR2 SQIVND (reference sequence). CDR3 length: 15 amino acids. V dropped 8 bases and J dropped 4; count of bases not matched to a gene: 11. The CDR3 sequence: CASLPATGANQPQHF. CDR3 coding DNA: TGTGCCAGTTTACCCGCCACAGGGGCGAATCAGCCCCAGCATTTT. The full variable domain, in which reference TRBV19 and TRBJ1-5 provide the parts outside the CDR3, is DGGITQSPKYLFRKEGQNVTLSCEQNLNHDAMYWYRQDPGQGLRLIYYSQIVNDFQKGDIAEGYSVSREKKESFPLTVTSAQKNPTAFYLCASLPATGANQPQHFGDGTRLSIL.

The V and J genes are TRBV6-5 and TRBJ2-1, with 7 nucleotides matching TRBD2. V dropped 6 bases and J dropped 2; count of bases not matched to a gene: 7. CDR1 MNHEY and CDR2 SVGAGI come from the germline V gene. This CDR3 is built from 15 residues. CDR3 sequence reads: CASSITSATYNEQFF. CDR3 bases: TGTGCCAGCAGCATCACTAGCGCCACCTACAATGAGCAGTTCTTC.

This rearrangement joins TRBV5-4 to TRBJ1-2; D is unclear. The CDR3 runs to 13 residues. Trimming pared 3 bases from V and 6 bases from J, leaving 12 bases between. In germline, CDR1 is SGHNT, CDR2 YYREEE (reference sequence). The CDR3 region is CASSSPGPNGYTF. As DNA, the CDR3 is TGTGCCAGCAGCTCGCCCGGACCTAATGGCTACACCTTC.

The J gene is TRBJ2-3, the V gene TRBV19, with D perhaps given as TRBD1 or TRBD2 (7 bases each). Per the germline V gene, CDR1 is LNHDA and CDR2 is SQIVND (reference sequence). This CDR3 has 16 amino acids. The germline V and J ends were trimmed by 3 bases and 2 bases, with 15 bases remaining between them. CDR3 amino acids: CASSIQGGLITDTQYF. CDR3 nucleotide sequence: TGTGCCAGTAGTATCCAGGGGGGGCTAATCACAGATACGCAGTATTTT.

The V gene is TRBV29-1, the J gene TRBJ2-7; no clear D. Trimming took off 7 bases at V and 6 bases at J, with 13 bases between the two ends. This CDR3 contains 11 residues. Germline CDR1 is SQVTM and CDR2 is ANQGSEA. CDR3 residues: CSADSGAEQYF. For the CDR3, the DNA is TGCAGCGCCGACTCGGGTGCCGAGCAGTACTTC.

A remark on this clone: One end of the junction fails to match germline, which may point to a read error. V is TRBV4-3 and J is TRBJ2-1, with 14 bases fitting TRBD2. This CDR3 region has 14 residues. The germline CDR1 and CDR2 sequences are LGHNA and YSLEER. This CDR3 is CASSQEGGLAGAVF. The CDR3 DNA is TGCGCCAGCAGCCAAGAGGGGGGACTAGCGGGAGCAGTCTTC.